The 18 T cell receptor beta chains presented below share a single source sample, sequenced in a study of early T cells in non-severe SARS-CoV-2 infection. TCRdb reprocessed the 5' RACE reads with MiXCR, giving one entry per CDR3 protein. This sample has 98,000 or so distinct CDR3 sequences, with approximately 11% found just once. Sequencing input: whole blood. The receptors were sampled from an adult who was a healthcare worker with PCR-confirmed SARS-CoV-2 infection or an uninfected control (not recorded which).

This clonotype has a count of ten or more. The CDR3, as DNA: TGTGCCAGCAGTCTGACTGAGGCCCCCACAGATACGCAGTATTTT. As protein: CASSLTEAPTDTQYF. This chain links TRBV6-6 with TRBJ2-3; no clear D. Germline V CDR1 and CDR2: MNHNY, SVGAGI (reference sequence). This CDR3 has 15 residues. V was trimmed by 5 bases and J by 2 bases, leaving 14 bases between them.

In its sample, this clonotype was seen a few times. This chain uses TRBV7-4 with TRBJ1-1; D gene uncertain. The germline CDR1 and CDR2 sequences are SGHVT and SQSDAQ. The germline V and J ends were trimmed by 1 base and 7 bases, with 7 bases remaining between them. The CDR3 loop spans 12 amino acids. The CDR3 loop is CASSLGQHEAFF. The CDR3, as DNA: TGTGCCAGCAGCTTAGGGCAGCATGAAGCTTTCTTT.

This clonotype showed up many times. The rearrangement links TRBV12-3 or TRBV12-4 to TRBJ1-1; D remains unclear. The V gene lost 4 bases and the J gene lost 7 bases, with 19 bases spanning the gap. There are 15 residues in the CDR3. The CDR3 DNA sequence: TGTGCCAGCAGTTCAATCTCGTCGACGTGGGGTGAAGCTTTCTTT. Translated: CASSSISSTWGEAFF.

The V call is TRBV28, the J call TRBJ1-3; D remains unclear. CDR1 MDHEN and CDR2 SYDVKM come from the germline V gene. Trimming shortened V by 3 bases and J by 4 bases, and 4 bases separated the two germline ends. This CDR3 has 12 amino acids. CDR3 nucleotides: TGTGCCAGCAGTTTTGCGGGAAACACCATATATTTT. Protein product: CASSFAGNTIYF.

This clonotype was detected only a few times. This rearrangement joins TRBV5-1 to TRBJ2-2; no definite D call. The CDR3 has 14 residues. Germline loops: CDR1 SGHRS, CDR2 YFSETQ. Trimming took off 4 bases at V and 2 bases at J, with 9 bases between the two ends. CDR3 sequence reads: CASSPMPNTGELFF. CDR3 DNA: TGCGCCAGCAGCCCCATGCCTAACACCGGGGAGCTGTTTTTT.

V gene TRBV29-1 combines with J gene TRBJ1-1, with D perhaps matching TRBD1 (5 bases). The CDR3 extends over 13 amino acids. Per the germline V gene, CDR1 is SQVTM and CDR2 is ANQGSEA. Trimming left V 5 bases short and J 6 bases short, with 16 bases between. DNA for the CDR3: TGCAGCGTTTGGCGAGAGGGGATGGCTGAAGCTTTCTTT. Translating it yields CSVWREGMAEAFF.

The table lists this clonotype with many counts. This chain connects TRBV2 to TRBJ2-1; D might be TRBD1 or TRBD2, each matching 5 bases. The ends were cut back, 10 bases at V and 7 bases at J, with 20 bases in the middle. This CDR3 is 14 amino acids long. The germline CDR1 and CDR2 sequences are SNHLY and FYNNEI. CDR3 sequence: CATQGRLAANEQFF. The DNA for the CDR3 is TGTGCCACTCAGGGTCGGCTAGCAGCGAATGAGCAGTTCTTC.

At least ten counts were recorded for this clonotype. The chain employs TRBV29-1 and TRBJ1-1, with 12 bases aligning to TRBD1. CDR3 size: 15 residues. Losses at the gene ends were 6 bases for V and 5 bases for J; bases not matched to a gene: 10. Germline CDR1 is SQVTM and CDR2 is ANQGSEA. The chain's CDR3 is CSVGTGGAYRTEAFF. The DNA of the CDR3 is TGCAGCGTCGGGACAGGGGGCGCGTATAGGACTGAAGCTTTCTTT.

V gene TRBV7-6 combines with J gene TRBJ2-1; D is possibly TRBD2 (6 bases). With 2 bases removed from V and 5 bases from J, the gap between germline ends came to 13 bases. In germline, CDR1 is SGHVS, CDR2 FNYEAQ. This CDR3 region has 15 residues. This CDR3 is CASSLLGGKNNEQFF. In DNA, the CDR3 is TGTGCCAGCAGCTTACTAGGCGGGAAGAACAATGAGCAGTTCTTC.

The sample holds many counts of this clonotype. The chain uses TRBV7-9 and TRBJ2-5, with D perhaps being TRBD1 or TRBD2 (5 bases each). In germline, CDR1 is SEHNR, CDR2 FQNEAQ (reference sequence). This CDR3 has 14 amino acids. With 5 bases removed from V and 2 bases from J, the gap between germline ends came to 12 bases. In DNA, the CDR3 is TGTGCCAGCAGCGCCGGGACGGCTCAAGAGACCCAGTACTTC. Translating gives CASSAGTAQETQYF.

The chain employs TRBV11-1 and TRBJ1-2, with TRBD1 identical over 10 bases. The CDR3 is 13 amino acids. Germline trimming cut 5 bases from V and 8 bases from J; bases unmatched to any gene: 5. The germline V gene has CDR1 SGHAT and CDR2 FQDESV (reference sequence). CDR3 nucleotide sequence: TGTGCCAGCAGCCCCGGGACAGGGGTCGGCTACACCTTC. This sequence encodes CASSPGTGVGYTF.

This clonotype was seen ten or more times. The chain couples TRBV12-3 or TRBV12-4 to TRBJ2-5; the D gene is possibly TRBD1 (6 bases). V lost 5 bases and J 4 bases, leaving 17 bases between the germline ends. The CDR3 is 15 residues long. CDR3: CASSLRPGVAETQYF. The CDR3 DNA sequence: TGTGCCAGCAGTCTACGGCCAGGGGTTGCAGAGACCCAGTACTTC.

This clonotype was detected only a few times. The V and J genes are TRBV12-3 or TRBV12-4 and TRBJ2-1; the match to TRBD2 covers 8 bases. This CDR3 is built from 16 residues. Unmatched junction bases numbered 10, after V lost 5 bases and J lost 4 bases. CDR3 sequence (DNA): TGTGCCAGCAGTCCTCCGACTAGCGCGTGGTACAATGAGCAGTTCTTC. This codes for CASSPPTSAWYNEQFF.

This clonotype was seen a few times. The junction shows a germline mismatch at one end, possibly a read error. The gene calls are TRBV11-2 and TRBJ1-2; 8 positions match TRBD1. The CDR3 totals 15 residues. CDR1 and CDR2 from the germline V gene are SGHAT and FQNNGV. Here the CDR3 reads CASSLEQGGDYGYTF. CDR3 nucleotide sequence: TGTGCCAGCAGCCTAGAACAGGGGGGAGACTATGGCTACACCTTC.

This rearrangement joins TRBV29-1 to TRBJ2-1, with 7 bases identical to TRBD2. Germline V gene data show CDR1 as SQVTM and CDR2 as ANQGSEA. J lost 0 bases, V lost 6 bases, and 17 bases had no gene match. The length of the CDR3 is 18 residues. The CDR3 nucleotides are TGCAGCGTCCGAAGGTCGCTAGCGGAAGGAGCCTCCTACAATGAGCAGTTCTTC. Its protein is CSVRRSLAEGASYNEQFF.

This clonotype occurred many times. V gene TRBV3-1 combines with J gene TRBJ2-7; a weak D match, TRBD1 (6 bases). This CDR3 spans 13 amino acids. V was clipped by 8 bases and J by 3 bases, with 14 bases between them. Germline CDR1 LGHDT, CDR2 YNNKEL (reference sequence). This chain's CDR3 is CASRGTGFYEQYF. CDR3 in DNA: TGTGCCAGCCGAGGAACAGGGTTCTACGAGCAGTACTTC.

This chain links TRBV5-1 with TRBJ2-1; D possibly corresponds to TRBD1 (6 bases). CDR1 is SGHRS, CDR2 YFSETQ, per germline. The CDR3 is 15 amino acids. With 7 bases removed from V and 7 bases from J, the gap between germline ends came to 21 bases. CDR3 DNA: TGCGCCAGCGGATTAGACAGGAGCCTATTTAATGAGCAGTTCTTC. Translated: CASGLDRSLFNEQFF.

The chain carries TRBV29-1 and TRBJ1-2, with 10 bases matching TRBD1. Germline CDR1 SQVTM, CDR2 ANQGSEA. The CDR3 consists of 15 residues. After removal of 0 bases from V and 0 bases from J, the junction contained 1 base not matched to a gene. The CDR3 loop reads CSVEDGTGANYGYTF. The CDR3 DNA sequence: TGCAGCGTTGAAGACGGGACAGGGGCTAACTATGGCTACACCTTC.